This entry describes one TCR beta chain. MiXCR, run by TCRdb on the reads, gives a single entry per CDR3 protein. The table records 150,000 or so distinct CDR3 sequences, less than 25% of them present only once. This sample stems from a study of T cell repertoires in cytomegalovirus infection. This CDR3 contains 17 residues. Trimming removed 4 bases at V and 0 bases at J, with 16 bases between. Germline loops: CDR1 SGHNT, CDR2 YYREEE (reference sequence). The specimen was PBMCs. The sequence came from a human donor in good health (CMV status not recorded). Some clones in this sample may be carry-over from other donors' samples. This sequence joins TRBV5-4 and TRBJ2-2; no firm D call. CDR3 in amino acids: CASSSDPGATNTGELFF. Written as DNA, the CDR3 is TGTGCCAGCAGCAGTGATCCAGGCGCAACGAACACCGGGGAGCTGTTTTTT.